This is a list of T cell receptor beta chains from one sample in a study of early T cells in non-severe SARS-CoV-2 infection. TCRdb recomputed calls from the 5' RACE reads with MiXCR, one row per CDR3 protein. The sample yields some 30,000 distinct CDR3 sequences, 4% to 5.5% seen once. The sequenced material came from whole blood. These receptors all come from an adult who was a healthcare worker with PCR-confirmed SARS-CoV-2 infection or an uninfected control (not recorded which). The CDR3 runs from the conserved cysteine through the conserved F or W. The order of the fields is CDR3 protein, CDR3 DNA, V gene, J gene, D gene, CDR3 length, clone size. A D gene is named only where the DNA matches it firmly. Part of the rows lack a size; the others show once, few, many or a class for expanded clones.

CASSPDRGPSETQYF	TGTGCCAGTAGTCCGGACAGGGGCCCTTCGGAGACCCAGTACTTC	TRBV19	TRBJ2-5	TRBD1	15	.
CSARGGAAQETQYF	TGCAGTGCTAGAGGGGGGGCGGCTCAAGAGACCCAGTACTTC	TRBV20-1	TRBJ2-5	.	14	.
CASSPTGTSGASGADTQYF	TGTGCCAGCAGCCCGACAGGGACTAGCGGGGCGTCAGGGGCAGATACGCAGTATTTT	TRBV7-3	TRBJ2-3	TRBD2	19	few
CASSMGAAYNEQFF	TGTGCCAGTAGTATGGGGGCAGCCTACAATGAGCAGTTCTTC	TRBV19	TRBJ2-1	.	14	.
CAISIRQGVGELFF	TGTGCCATCAGTATAAGACAGGGCGTCGGGGAGCTGTTTTTT	TRBV10-3	TRBJ2-2	TRBD1	14	few
CAWAGRSNQPQHF	TGTGCCTGGGCGGGACGGAGCAATCAGCCCCAGCATTTT	TRBV30	TRBJ1-5	.	13	many
CASRSLAGGPNEQFF	TGTGCCAGCAGATCTCTAGCGGGGGGGCCTAATGAGCAGTTCTTC	TRBV2	TRBJ2-1	TRBD2	15	many
CASRGQVVSYEQYF	TGTGCCAGCAGAGGACAGGTAGTCTCCTACGAGCAGTACTTC	TRBV2	TRBJ2-7	TRBD1	14	.
CASSPPAAQPNYGYTF	TGTGCCAGCTCACCACCGGCAGCCCAACCTAACTATGGCTACACCTTC	TRBV18	TRBJ1-2	.	16	many
CASSWGQMDTEAFF	TGTGCCAGCAGTTGGGGCCAGATGGACACTGAAGCTTTCTTT	TRBV28	TRBJ1-1	.	14	many
CATSDLGYGYTF	TGTGCCACCAGTGATTTGGGCTATGGCTACACCTTC	TRBV24-1	TRBJ1-2	.	12	.
CASSTPPPGPEAFF	TGTGCCAGTAGTACCCCGCCTCCGGGACCTGAAGCTTTCTTT	TRBV19	TRBJ1-1	.	14	many
CASSSDPSGGAETQYF	TGTGCCAGCAGCTCGGACCCTAGCGGGGGCGCAGAGACCCAGTACTTC	TRBV7-3	TRBJ2-5	TRBD2	16	many
CASSSEGSPLHF	TGTGCCAGCAGCTCCGAGGGGTCACCCCTCCACTTT	TRBV7-9	TRBJ1-6	.	12	many
CSARDPLAGSSYNEQFF	TGCAGTGCTAGAGATCCACTAGCGGGGAGCTCCTACAATGAGCAGTTCTTC	TRBV20-1	TRBJ2-1	TRBD2	17	many
CASSLVRLVRDNEQFF	TGTGCCAGCAGCTTAGTCCGACTAGTGCGGGACAATGAGCAGTTCTTC	TRBV7-8	TRBJ2-1	.	16	many
CASSRGHTEAFF	TGTGCCAGCTCTAGGGGCCACACTGAAGCTTTCTTT	TRBV2	TRBJ1-1	.	12	many
CASSPLGGMNTEAFF	TGTGCCAGCAGCCCCCTAGGGGGGATGAACACTGAAGCTTTCTTT	TRBV5-4	TRBJ1-1	.	15	many
CASNQGLAKTGELFF	TGTGCCAGCAACCAGGGACTAGCAAAGACCGGGGAGCTGTTTTTT	TRBV6-5	TRBJ2-2	TRBD2	15	few
CASSFGRIVTDTQYF	TGCGCCAGCAGCTTCGGCAGGATCGTCACAGATACGCAGTATTTT	TRBV5-1	TRBJ2-3	.	15	few
CASSPTGEWQFF	TGTGCCAGCAGCCCAACGGGAGAGTGGCAGTTCTTC	TRBV7-6	TRBJ2-1	.	12	few
CASSLRGQVDGYTF	TGTGCCAGCAGTTTAAGGGGGCAGGTCGATGGCTACACCTTC	TRBV12-3/TRBV12-4	TRBJ1-2	TRBD1	14	many
CASRIQGTGELFF	TGTGCCAGTAGAATACAGGGAACCGGGGAGCTGTTTTTT	TRBV19	TRBJ2-2	.	13	many
CTSSQETSVKETQYF	TGCACCAGCAGCCAAGAGACATCAGTAAAAGAGACCCAGTACTTC	TRBV1	TRBJ2-5	.	15	few
CASSPDSATNEKLFF	TGTGCCAGCAGCCCAGACAGCGCAACTAATGAAAAACTGTTTTTT	TRBV6-6	TRBJ1-4	.	15	.
CASSGDSFYEQYF	TGTGCCAGCAGCGGGGACAGTTTCTACGAGCAGTACTTC	TRBV5-6	TRBJ2-7	TRBD1	13	many
CASRPRLAGVHTDTQYF	TGCGCCAGCAGGCCAAGACTAGCGGGGGTGCACACAGATACGCAGTATTTT	TRBV5-1	TRBJ2-3	TRBD2	17	many
CASGYSDGTQYF	TGTGCCAGCGGTTACAGCGATGGGACCCAGTACTTC	TRBV5-6	TRBJ2-5	.	12	few
CATSDPGTAEQFF	TGTGCCACCAGTGACCCTGGGACAGCTGAGCAGTTCTTC	TRBV24-1	TRBJ2-1	TRBD1	13	few
CASSLGANTEAFF	TGTGCCAGCAGCTTAGGGGCGAACACTGAAGCTTTCTTT	TRBV7-6	TRBJ1-1	.	13	many
CASSATGTGYQDTQYF	TGTGCCAGCAGTGCCACGGGGACAGGGTATCAAGATACGCAGTATTTT	TRBV5-5	TRBJ2-3	TRBD1	16	many
CASSLGQETEQYF	TGTGCCAGCAGCCTGGGACAGGAAACCGAGCAGTACTTC	TRBV7-9	TRBJ2-7	TRBD1	13	many
CASSSGLGLTTDTQYF	TGTGCCAGCAGCTCTGGACTAGGCTTAACCACAGATACGCAGTATTTT	TRBV9	TRBJ2-3	TRBD2	16	few
CASSFGGGQETQYF	TGTGCCAGCAGCTTTGGCGGGGGTCAAGAGACCCAGTACTTC	TRBV11-2	TRBJ2-5	TRBD2	14	many
CASSSGTSGGYEQYF	TGCGCCAGCAGCTCTGGGACTAGCGGCGGCTACGAGCAGTACTTC	TRBV5-1	TRBJ2-7	TRBD2	15	medium-sized
CASHSVLSNQPQHF	TGTGCCTCTCATTCGGTGCTCAGCAATCAGCCCCAGCATTTT	TRBV10-3	TRBJ1-5	.	14	many
CASSSPTSGITGELFF	TGTGCCAGCAGTTCACCGACTAGCGGGATCACCGGGGAGCTGTTTTTT	TRBV7-6	TRBJ2-2	TRBD2	16	many
CASSDHLQVSYEQYF	TGTGCCAGCAGTGACCATCTACAGGTCTCCTACGAGCAGTACTTC	TRBV2	TRBJ2-7	.	15	many
CASSYSSVGNQPQHF	TGTGCCAGCAGTTACTCATCCGTCGGCAATCAGCCCCAGCATTTT	TRBV6-6	TRBJ1-5	.	15	.
CASRIDRNYGYTF	TGTGCCAGCAGGATCGACAGGAACTATGGCTACACCTTC	TRBV14	TRBJ1-2	.	13	few
CASSEWAGNTEAFF	TGCGCCAGCAGTGAGTGGGCAGGGAACACTGAAGCTTTCTTT	TRBV10-2	TRBJ1-1	.	14	many
CASSRSSNTEAFF	TGTGCCAGCAGCCGCAGTTCGAACACTGAAGCTTTCTTT	TRBV27	TRBJ1-1	.	13	many
CAWSQGIYEQYF	TGTGCCTGGAGTCAGGGTATCTACGAGCAGTACTTC	TRBV30	TRBJ2-7	.	12	many
CASSFQAGGRLDTPYF	TGTGCCAGCAGTTTTCAGGCGGGGGGGCGGTTGGATACGCCGTATTTT	TRBV28	TRBJ2-3	TRBD2	16	.
CSVITGVSYEQYF	TGCAGCGTCATTACAGGGGTCTCCTACGAGCAGTACTTC	TRBV29-1	TRBJ2-7	TRBD1	13	many